Listed here are 20 T cell receptor beta chains from one sample, sequenced in a study of shared clonotypes between healthy human individuals. Sequencing used immunoSEQ multiplex PCR; TCRdb keeps in-frame clones, though not all of them. The profile shows 2 million to 2.5 million clones, less than 95% of them singletons. CD45RO-negative, CCR7-selected cells formed the naive CD8 fraction, which excluded terminally differentiated effector memory CD45RA+ cells. Sample: naive CD8+ T cells sorted from blood. The receptors were sampled from a man in his late teens or twenties in good health.

J is TRBJ2-2 and V is TRBV10-1; D gene ambiguous. The ends were cut back, 10 bases at V and 4 bases at J, with 10 bases in the middle. The CDR3 sequence is 12 residues long. Per germline, CDR1 WNHNN and CDR2 SYGVQD (reference sequence). The CDR3 here is CATSSSTGELFF. The CDR3 DNA is TGCGCCACCTCATCGTCCACCGGGGAGCTGTTTTTT.

The rearrangement uses TRBV27 and TRBJ2-1, with 7 bases that match TRBD2. Trimming at V came to 5 bases and at J to 0 bases, leaving 1 base not matched to a gene. This CDR3 has 14 amino acids. Per the germline V gene, CDR1 is MNHEY and CDR2 is SMNVEV (reference sequence). The CDR3 loop reads CASSTSDSYNEQFF. CDR3 bases: TGTGCCAGCAGTACTAGCGACTCCTACAATGAGCAGTTCTTC.

The rearrangement uses TRBV25-1 and TRBJ1-1, with 7 bases matching TRBD1. J gave up 7 bases and V 1 base, and 3 bases lay outside the gene matches. CDR3 length: 13 residues. Per germline, CDR1 MGHDK and CDR2 SYGVNS. CDR3 protein: CASSELGTVEAFF. As DNA, the CDR3 is TGTGCCAGCAGTGAATTGGGGACAGTTGAAGCTTTCTTT.

Of note for this clone: At one end the junction does not follow the germline gene, possibly because of a read error. The chain combines TRBV6-1 with TRBJ2-3, with D uncertain. This CDR3 contains 14 residues. Germline assignment: CDR1 MNHNS and CDR2 SASEGT. In DNA, the CDR3 is TGTGCCAGCAGCGAAGTGCCCGTAACAGATACGCAGTATTTT. Its protein product is CASSEVPVTDTQYF.

The CDR3 coding sequence is TGTGCCAGCAGTTTGACCAGGATGAACACTGAAGCTTTCTTT. Translated: CASSLTRMNTEAFF. The V and J genes are TRBV27 and TRBJ1-1; D gene ambiguous. With 3 bases removed from V and 0 bases from J, the gap between germline ends came to 8 bases. Germline V gene data show CDR1 as MNHEY and CDR2 as SMNVEV (reference sequence). This CDR3 spans 14 amino acids.

The chain recombines TRBV5-6 with TRBJ2-3; weak D call: TRBD1 (5 bases). CDR1 and CDR2 (germline): SGHDT, YYEEEE. Deletions cut 0 bases from V and 5 bases from J, with 7 bases between. The CDR3 sequence is 13 residues long. The DNA for the CDR3 is TGTGCCAGCAGCTTGGGAAGGGGAGATACGCAGTATTTT. It specifies CASSLGRGDTQYF.

V gene TRBV2 combines with J gene TRBJ1-2, with 8 bases matching TRBD1. This CDR3 is built from 16 residues. The ends lost 1 base at V and 8 bases at J; junction bases unmatched: 12. CDR1 is SNHLY and CDR2 is FYNNEI in the germline V gene. The CDR3 loop is CASSEELGQGLRGYTF. The CDR3 DNA is TGTGCCAGCAGTGAAGAGTTAGGACAGGGCTTGAGAGGCTACACCTTC.

The rearrangement joins TRBV7-9 to TRBJ2-5, with TRBD2 matching 9 bases. CDR1 is SEHNR and CDR2 is FQNEAQ in the germline V gene (reference sequence). The CDR3 is 14 residues long. V lost 1 base and J lost 12; bases outside the gene matches: 9. Here the CDR3 DNA reads TGTGCCAGCAGCTTAGAATTAGCGGGGGCCGGGGAGTACTTC. Protein sequence: CASSLELAGAGEYF.

The chain uses TRBV5-8 and TRBJ2-7; D gene unclear. The CDR3 runs 16 residues. Germline V lookup: CDR1 SGHTS, CDR2 YDEGEE. V lost 4 bases to trimming and J lost 3 bases, with 20 bases between them. This chain's CDR3 is CASSDRFTPGLYEQYF. For the CDR3, the DNA is TGTGCCAGCAGCGACCGATTTACTCCTGGGCTCTACGAGCAGTACTTC.

V is TRBV15 and J is TRBJ1-2; D might be TRBD1 (5 bases). The germline V gene encodes CDR1 LNHNV and CDR2 YYDKDF (reference sequence). This CDR3 comprises 14 residues. Trimming stripped 6 bases from V and 9 bases from J, with 20 bases between. The CDR3 sequence: CATRGGLGVGSYTF. DNA of the CDR3: TGTGCCACCAGGGGAGGGTTAGGGGTTGGGAGCTACACCTTC.

The V call is TRBV4-1, the J call TRBJ2-1; a weak D match, TRBD2 (6 bases). The germline V and J ends were trimmed by 9 bases and 9 bases, with 18 bases remaining between them. The CDR3 consists of 13 residues. Germline loops: CDR1 MGHRA, CDR2 YSYEKL. CDR3 sequence (DNA): TGCGCCAGTAGCTCAACGGGAGTAATTGAGCAGTTCTTC. Its translation: CASSSTGVIEQFF.

The chain combines TRBV18 with TRBJ1-6; TRBD1 matches 11 bases. J was trimmed by 10 bases and V by 5 bases; bases with no gene match: 7. CDR1 is KGHSH, CDR2 LQKENI, per germline. The CDR3 loop spans 15 amino acids. CDR3 sequence: CASSDWTGGSSPLHF. The CDR3 nucleotides read TGTGCCAGCTCAGACTGGACAGGGGGCTCCTCACCCCTCCACTTT.

This chain joins TRBV5-1 and TRBJ2-3, with TRBD2 matching over 12 bases. The length of the CDR3 is 18 residues. Germline V gives CDR1 SGHRS, CDR2 YFSETQ. The trim removed 3 bases at V and 1 base at J, leaving 9 bases unmatched. The CDR3 DNA is TGCGCCAGCAGCTCTCCGGGACTAGCGGGTTCTCGCACAGATACGCAGTATTTT. Translating it yields CASSSPGLAGSRTDTQYF.

A note on this clone: This sample includes further DNA sequences coding for the same CDR3. The chain couples TRBV7-9 to TRBJ2-7; no clear D. V was clipped by 3 bases and J by 3 bases, with 3 bases between them. The CDR3 is 11 residues long. The germline CDR1 and CDR2 sequences are SEHNR and FQNEAQ (reference sequence). The CDR3 nucleotides are TGTGCCAGCAGCTTTCTCTACGAGCAGTACTTC. It is translated as CASSFLYEQYF.

The chain employs TRBV5-1 and TRBJ2-1, with 13 bases identical to TRBD2. V trimming: 1 base; J trimming: 0 bases; junction bases outside the gene matches: 4. Germline V lookup: CDR1 SGHRS, CDR2 YFSETQ. This CDR3 comprises 18 residues. CDR3 sequence: CASSLYGTSGISYNEQFF. For the CDR3, the DNA is TGCGCCAGCAGCTTGTACGGGACTAGCGGGATCTCCTACAATGAGCAGTTCTTC.

The chain combines TRBV2 with TRBJ2-7; no clear D. Trimming pared 2 bases from V and 0 bases from J, leaving 14 bases between. This CDR3 region has 16 residues. Germline assignment: CDR1 SNHLY and CDR2 FYNNEI. The CDR3 loop is CASSEHDTKPSYEQYF. CDR3 sequence (DNA): TGTGCCAGCAGTGAACATGATACTAAACCCTCCTACGAGCAGTACTTC.

The chain uses TRBV6-5 and TRBJ2-2; 8 bases map to TRBD1. V was clipped by 7 bases and J by 5 bases; unmatched bases: 6. Germline V gene data show CDR1 as MNHEY and CDR2 as SVGAGI. This CDR3 is built from 14 residues. The CDR3 reads CASIKTGETGELFF. In DNA, the CDR3 is TGTGCCAGCATCAAGACAGGGGAAACCGGGGAGCTGTTTTTT.

The chain links TRBV7-6 to TRBJ2-2; 13 bases are shared with TRBD2. The ends lost 5 bases at V and 7 bases at J; junction bases unmatched: 10. Germline CDR1 reads SGHVS; CDR2 reads FNYEAQ. This CDR3 has 17 residues. The CDR3 DNA sequence: TGTGCCAGCAGCGCGCCCGGGACTAGCGGGAATTTCGGGGAGCTGTTTTTT. The encoded protein is CASSAPGTSGNFGELFF.

The chain joins TRBV7-9 to TRBJ2-7; maybe TRBD2 (6 bases). V was shortened by 4 bases and J by 0 bases, with 13 bases between the two germline ends. CDR1 SEHNR and CDR2 FQNEAQ come from the germline V gene (reference sequence). The CDR3 is 15 residues long. The CDR3 DNA reads as TGTGCCAGCAGCTCGAGGGAGGACCCCTCCTACGAGCAGTACTTC. It is translated as CASSSREDPSYEQYF.

The chain employs TRBV2 and TRBJ2-7; 7 bases match TRBD1. The CDR3 spans 12 residues. In germline, CDR1 is SNHLY, CDR2 FYNNEI. The trim removed 7 bases at V and 11 bases at J, leaving 11 bases unmatched. The CDR3 region has the DNA TGTGCCAGCACCAAACAGGGGTCCGCAGAGTACTTC. Encoded protein: CASTKQGSAEYF.